The T cell receptor (beta chain) under discussion was sequenced for a study of T cells in Graves' hyperthyroidism and ophthalmopathy. RNA transcripts provided the source from which TCR beta CDR3 regions were amplified. With the HTBI primer set, the TCR CDR3 went through a first round of RT-PCR. MiXCR, applied by TCRdb to the multiplex PCR reads, yields one record per CDR3 protein. The profile shows some 550,000 distinct CDR3 sequences, 15% to 20% of them singletons. Among ophthalmopathy patients, the Clinical Activity Score reached at least 3, the NOSPECS grade reached at least 4, and duration remained under 3 months. In its sample, this clonotype was seen many times. Trimming left V 3 bases short and J 5 bases short, with 13 bases between. In germline, CDR1 is MDHEN, CDR2 SYDVKM. CDR3 size: 14 residues.

The chain uses TRBV28 and TRBJ2-5, with a possible D match to TRBD1 (5 bases). The receptor was derived from a woman between 40 and 55 years old with Graves' ophthalmopathy. The specimen sequenced was blood. The CDR3 coding sequence is TGTGCCAGCAGTTTTTGGACAACGGATGAGACCCAGTACTTC. Residues: CASSFWTTDETQYF.